A selection of T cell receptor beta chains follows, all from one sample in a study of cytotoxic CD8 clonotypes in ibrutinib-treated CLL. Here immunoSEQ multiplex PCR was the method, and the copy in TCRdb shows in-frame clones only, minus some. Of roughly 180,000 clones listed, roughly 80% were seen once; the top ten hold roughly 4.5%. Source: PBMCs, taken after 24 months of ibrutinib treatment. Receptors were obtained from a human donor with chronic lymphocytic leukemia. The CDR3 runs from the conserved cysteine through the conserved F or W. A D gene is named only where the DNA matches it firmly. Only some rows state a clone size, as once, few, many or a class for expanded clones.

>-|-|TRBV5-1|TRBJ2-1
TGCGCCAGCAGCCAGGGACCGCCGGGCACTATTAATGAGCAGTTCTTC
CASSQGPPGTINEQFF
>-|-|TRBV4-2|TRBJ1-1
TGTGCCAGCATCCGCGAGATGGGACAATTGAACACTGAAGCTTTCTTT
CASIREMGQLNTEAFF
>-|-|TRBV5-6|TRBJ2-3
TGTGCCAGCAGCTTGGCCGGGGTGAATACGCAGTATTTT
CASSLAGVNTQYF
>-|TRBD1|TRBV5-1|TRBJ1-6
TGCGCCAGCAGCTTGGTTGCCCCGACAGGGGGCGGGACATCACCCCTCCACTTT
CASSLVAPTGGGTSPLHF
>-|TRBD2|TRBV5-1|TRBJ2-5
TGCGCCAGCAGCCCGGGACTAGCGGTTAAAGAGACCCAGTACTTC
CASSPGLAVKETQYF
>-|-|TRBV9|TRBJ1-2
TGTGCCAGCAGCTTCCGACAGGAGCCTAACTATGGCTACACCTTC
CASSFRQEPNYGYTF
>-|-|TRBV6-5|TRBJ1-2
TGTGCCAGCAGTCCGGGGGACGGCAACTATGGCTACACCTTC
CASSPGDGNYGYTF
>-|-|TRBV29-1|TRBJ1-1
TGCAGCGGGGTGTACGGGACTTACACTGAAGCTTTCTTT
CSGVYGTYTEAFF
>-|TRBD2|TRBV7-9|TRBJ2-3
TGTGCCAGCAGCTCCGGTGAGACTAGCGGGGTCTTACATGCAGATACGCAGTATTTT
CASSSGETSGVLHADTQYF
>-|-|TRBV30|TRBJ2-5
TGTGCCTGGAGTGTCACGGGCGGTCTCCAAGAGACCCAGTACTTC
CAWSVTGGLQETQYF
>once|TRBD1|TRBV7-2|TRBJ1-5
TGTGCCAGCAGCTCCCAGCAGGGGGCTTATCAGCCCCAGCATTTT
CASSSQQGAYQPQHF
>once|-|TRBV7-9|TRBJ1-1
TGTGCCAGCAGCTCAGGGGTAGGGATGAACACTGAAGCTTTCTTT
CASSSGVGMNTEAFF
>-|-|TRBV2|TRBJ2-3
TGTGCCAGCAGTGAGATCCCGGGTAGCACAGATACGCAGTATTTT
CASSEIPGSTDTQYF